This T cell receptor (beta chain) was captured in a study of cytomegalovirus exposure and HLA in healthy donors. General study points: Through in vitro validation, three CMV-associated chains were shown to be specific for CMV antigens. In a later analysis, a genetic analysis reported fewer productive-TCR N-insertions in an Asian-associated ancestry cluster than the cohort average.

Notes on this clone: No antigen is known for it.

Germline V CDR1 and CDR2: MNHEY, SMNVEV (reference sequence). The CDR3 sequence is 14 residues long. V dropped 2 bases and J dropped 2; count of bases not matched to a gene: 2. At sampling all donors were nominally healthy, likely with unrecorded immune exposures. Primers included in the PCR were 60 Vbeta and 13 Jbeta primers. The data were produced by immunoSEQ multiplex PCR, yet TCRdb's version contains in-frame clones alone and is incomplete. The table lists some 110,000 clones, about four fifths of them singletons. The J gene is TRBJ2-7, the V gene TRBV27, with 8 bases identical to TRBD2. Sequenced material: PBMCs. The sequence derives from a man aged 25-40 years in good health and CMV-seropositive. The CDR3: CASSLTGRAYEQYF. CDR3 nucleotide sequence: TGTGCCAGCAGTTTAACCGGGAGGGCCTACGAGCAGTACTTC.